The 26 T cell receptor beta chains below come from one sample, sequenced in a study of vaccination and CD4 T cells after COVID-19. No antigens are known for them. Researchers used the Oncomine TCR Beta short-read assay to sequence DNA from cultured CD4+ T cells. TCRdb reprocessed the PCR reads with MiXCR, giving one entry per CDR3 protein. This sample yields 9,500 to 15,000 distinct CDR3 sequences, of which about 61% are seen a single time; under 15% belongs to the top ten. Treatment reported: roughly 10-day PBMC culture with coronavirus spike peptide pools or control peptides (ViraFEST assay). Sequenced sample: CD4+ T cells from blood, cultured in vitro. The receptors stem from a human donor who had recovered from COVID-19.

The CDR3 loop is CSVHKAGSRNYGYTF. CDR3 DNA sequence: TGCAGCGTCCATAAGGCGGGGTCCCGTAACTATGGCTACACCTTC. The V call is TRBV29-1, the J call TRBJ1-2, with D unclear. V lost 6 bases and J lost 1, with 18 bases in between. The CDR3 runs 15 residues. Looked up from germline, CDR1 is SQVTM and CDR2 is ANQGSEA.

This clonotype was seen only once. The rearrangement joins TRBV20-1 to TRBJ1-5; tentatively, D is TRBD1 (5 bases). The V end was cut by 0 bases, the J end by 0 bases, with 9 bases between. This CDR3 has 15 amino acids. In germline, CDR1 is DFQATT, CDR2 SNEGSKA (reference sequence). CDR3 in amino acids: CSARDNGHSNQPQHF. CDR3 coding DNA: TGCAGTGCTAGAGATAATGGACATAGCAATCAGCCCCAGCATTTT.

J is TRBJ2-7 and V is TRBV20-1; 15 bases align to TRBD2. CDR1 is DFQATT and CDR2 is SNEGSKA in the germline V gene (reference sequence). This CDR3 region has 17 residues. The V segment lost 6 bases and the J segment 2 bases; nucleotides outside the gene matches: 11. The chain's CDR3 is CSAYSGTSGRYTYEQYF. In nucleotides, the CDR3 is TGCAGTGCCTACTCCGGGACTAGCGGGAGGTACACCTACGAGCAGTACTTC.

CDR3 protein: CASSGTWGSNQPQHF. The CDR3 DNA follows: TGTGCCAGCAGTGGGACATGGGGGAGCAATCAGCCCCAGCATTTT. The chain recombines TRBV2 with TRBJ1-5, with a tentative D call TRBD1 (5 bases). Germline V gene data show CDR1 as SNHLY and CDR2 as FYNNEI. Trimming left V 4 bases short and J 1 base short, with 11 bases between. The CDR3 has 15 amino acids.

A word on this clonotype: One end of the junction varies from germline; a read error may be responsible. The chain carries TRBV28 and TRBJ1-1, with D uncertain. The germline V gene encodes CDR1 MDHEN and CDR2 SYDVKM. There are 13 residues in the CDR3. The CDR3 protein is CTSSLVGNTEAFF. The DNA of the CDR3 is TGTACCAGCAGTTTAGTCGGGAACACTGAAGCTTTCTTT.

The chain couples TRBV21-1 to TRBJ2-5; the table's D gene call, TRBD2, was not cross checked with the DNA. TRBV21-1 is listed as a pseudogene. The CDR3 runs to 17 residues. The CDR3 spells CASSTPTSGRGKETQYF. CDR3 coding DNA: TGTGCCAGCAGCACCCCCACTAGCGGGAGGGGGAAGGAGACCCAGTACTTC.

The rearrangement joins TRBV2 to TRBJ2-3, with TRBD1 matching over 7 bases. With V trimmed by 10 bases and J by 2 bases, 15 bases remained unmatched. The CDR3 spans 16 residues. In germline, CDR1 is SNHLY, CDR2 FYNNEI. The CDR3 loop reads CATPGQWDRATDTQYF. In DNA form, the CDR3 reads TGTGCCACCCCAGGGCAATGGGACAGAGCCACAGATACGCAGTATTTT.

This chain joins TRBV9 and TRBJ2-3, with D maybe TRBD2 (5 bases). V dropped 0 bases and J dropped 1 base, with 9 bases sitting between them. This CDR3 region has 15 residues. Looked up from germline, CDR1 is SGDLS and CDR2 is YYNGEE. The CDR3 coding sequence is TGTGCCAGCAGCGTAGTTGAGGGTCGCACAGATACGCAGTATTTT. Translating it yields CASSVVEGRTDTQYF.

The V call is TRBV7-9, the J call TRBJ1-2; no clear D. Per the germline V gene, CDR1 is SEHNR and CDR2 is FQNEAQ (reference sequence). The CDR3 is 15 amino acids. V dropped 3 bases and J dropped 4 bases, with 15 bases sitting between them. The CDR3 sequence is CASSLGQSPVYGYTF. In DNA, the CDR3 is TGTGCCAGCAGCTTGGGCCAGTCCCCCGTCTATGGCTACACCTTC.

The chain uses TRBV20-1 and TRBJ2-7; D possibly matches TRBD1 or TRBD2 (6 bases each). Germline V lookup: CDR1 DFQATT, CDR2 SNEGSKA (reference sequence). The CDR3 covers 13 residues. The germline V and J ends were trimmed by 1 base and 5 bases, with 12 bases remaining between them. The CDR3 DNA is TGCAGTGCTAGAGGGGGGGCGCTGGACGAGCAGTACTTC. This codes for CSARGGALDEQYF.

The V gene is TRBV7-6, the J gene TRBJ2-1, with 9 bases aligning to TRBD2. The CDR3 covers 16 residues. Germline V CDR1 and CDR2: SGHVS, FNYEAQ. Losses at the gene ends were 1 base for V and 9 bases for J; bases not matched to a gene: 10. This chain's CDR3 is CASSLGAGGTSGEQFF. Written as DNA, the CDR3 is TGTGCCAGCAGCTTAGGGGCGGGAGGGACTAGTGGTGAGCAGTTCTTC.

The V and J genes are TRBV25-1 and TRBJ2-5; TRBD2 matches 14 bases. CDR1 is MGHDK and CDR2 is SYGVNS in the germline V gene. Trimming at V came to 6 bases and at J to 4 bases, leaving 10 bases not matched to a gene. The CDR3 loop spans 17 amino acids. The CDR3 reads CASSQVTGLAGGETQYF. CDR3 sequence (DNA): TGTGCCAGCAGCCAGGTGACTGGACTAGCGGGAGGAGAGACCCAGTACTTC.

The chain carries TRBV6-1 and TRBJ1-3; D remains unclear. This CDR3 is built from 14 residues. V was clipped by 6 bases and J by 0 bases, with 9 bases between them. The germline V gene encodes CDR1 MNHNS and CDR2 SASEGT. CDR3 nucleotides: TGTGCCAGCAGGAGACAACTCTCTGGAAACACCATATATTTT. This encodes CASRRQLSGNTIYF.

The rearrangement uses TRBV2 and TRBJ1-5; tentatively, D is TRBD1 (5 bases). V lost 0 bases, J lost 1 base, and 13 bases lay in between. This CDR3 has 17 residues. CDR1 is SNHLY and CDR2 is FYNNEI in the germline V gene. The chain's CDR3 is CASSEAQGGRSNQPQHF. For the CDR3, the DNA is TGTGCCAGCAGTGAAGCGCAGGGAGGGAGGAGCAATCAGCCCCAGCATTTT.

The V and J genes are TRBV28 and TRBJ2-2; the match to TRBD2 covers 14 bases. The CDR3 totals 16 residues. V was clipped by 5 bases and J by 4 bases; unmatched bases: 3. Germline V gives CDR1 MDHEN, CDR2 SYDVKM. Written as DNA, the CDR3 is TGTGCCAGCAGTCTAGGGACTAGCGGGAGCACCGGGGAGCTGTTTTTT. Its protein product is CASSLGTSGSTGELFF.

This chain joins TRBV4-1 and TRBJ2-7; TRBD2 matches 12 bases. The V gene's germline CDR1 is MGHRA and CDR2 YSYEKL. With V trimmed by 5 bases and J by 4 bases, 3 bases remained unmatched. This CDR3 has 14 residues. The CDR3: CASSETSGSYEQYF. The CDR3 DNA follows: TGCGCCAGCAGCGAGACTAGCGGGAGTTACGAGCAGTACTTC.

The chain couples TRBV19 to TRBJ2-1; maybe TRBD2 (5 bases). The germline V gene encodes CDR1 LNHDA and CDR2 SQIVND (reference sequence). Deletions cut 5 bases from V and 3 bases from J, with 11 bases between. The CDR3 loop spans 14 amino acids. The CDR3 nucleotides are TGTGCCAGTAGTCTGGGCGGAGGCTACAATGAGCAGTTCTTC. It is translated as CASSLGGGYNEQFF. The variable domain in full, with the rest retrieved from reference TRBV19 and TRBJ2-1, is DGGITQSPKYLFRKEGQNVTLSCEQNLNHDAMYWYRQDPGQGLRLIYYSQIVNDFQKGDIAEGYSVSREKKESFPLTVTSAQKNPTAFYLCASSLGGGYNEQFFGPGTRLTVL.

The chain is built from TRBV7-9 and TRBJ2-3; D could derive from TRBD1 or TRBD2 (5 bases each). Looked up from germline, CDR1 is SEHNR and CDR2 is FQNEAQ (reference sequence). The CDR3 has 16 amino acids. V was clipped by 5 bases and J by 6 bases, with 21 bases between them. Here the CDR3 DNA reads TGTGCCAGCAGCCGCGAAAGGGACCCCCCGGGGGATACGCAGTATTTT. This sequence encodes CASSRERDPPGDTQYF.

This clonotype was seen only a few times. The rearrangement joins TRBV27 to TRBJ2-2; no clear D gene. V shed 10 bases and J shed 4 bases, with 10 bases lying between them. CDR3 length: 12 amino acids. Germline V CDR1 and CDR2: MNHEY, SMNVEV (reference sequence). CDR3 in DNA: TGTGCCACTAAGGGCTTCACCGGGGAGCTGTTTTTT. Its translation is CATKGFTGELFF.

The V gene is TRBV5-4, the J gene TRBJ2-1; 8 nucleotides line up with TRBD2. The CDR3 extends over 16 amino acids. V lost 3 bases and J lost 0; bases outside the gene matches: 5. The germline CDR1 and CDR2 sequences are SGHNT and YYREEE (reference sequence). The CDR3 loop reads CASSSTSASSYNEQFF. The CDR3 DNA reads as TGTGCCAGCAGCTCGACTAGCGCCAGCTCCTACAATGAGCAGTTCTTC.

This clonotype was seen only a few times. This chain connects TRBV20-1 to TRBJ1-5; D is perhaps TRBD1 (5 bases). Trimming stripped 0 bases from V and 7 bases from J, with 13 bases between. CDR1 and CDR2 (germline): DFQATT, SNEGSKA (reference sequence). The CDR3 extends over 14 amino acids. The CDR3 region has the DNA TGCAGTGCTAGAGAGGGGACTCTAGGGCAGCCCCAGCATTTT. Its translation: CSAREGTLGQPQHF.

This chain connects TRBV30 to TRBJ1-5; TRBD1 agrees at 7 bases. CDR3 length: 15 amino acids. The V and J ends lost 0 bases and 0 bases, in that order; junction bases with no gene match: 2. Germline V lookup: CDR1 GTSNPN, CDR2 SVGIG (reference sequence). CDR3 sequence reads: CAWSVGQSSNQPQHF. DNA of the CDR3: TGTGCCTGGAGTGTGGGACAGAGTAGCAATCAGCCCCAGCATTTT.

The CDR3 DNA reads TGTGCCAGCAGCCATTCAGCGGTGAAAGAGACCCAGTACTTC. Translating it yields CASSHSAVKETQYF. V is TRBV3-1 and J is TRBJ2-5; D might be TRBD2 (5 bases). CDR3 length: 14 residues. Trimming took 3 bases from V and 3 from J, leaving 11 bases between them. Germline V gives CDR1 LGHDT, CDR2 YNNKEL (reference sequence).

V usage is TRBV30 and J usage is TRBJ1-5; the D gene is possibly TRBD1 (5 bases). CDR3 length: 14 residues. From germline, CDR1 is GTSNPN and CDR2 SVGIG (reference sequence). Trimming shortened V by 2 bases and J by 7 bases, and 15 bases separated the two germline ends. The CDR3 DNA follows: TGTGCCTGGAGTCCCGTGTCCAGGGACCAGCCCCAGCATTTT. It specifies CAWSPVSRDQPQHF.

The chain combines TRBV7-8 with TRBJ2-5; D remains unclear. V shed 1 base and J shed 2 bases, with 11 bases lying between them. Germline loops: CDR1 SGHVS, CDR2 FQNEAQ. This CDR3 has 15 residues. CDR3 residues: CASSLGRRPQETQYF. CDR3 nucleotide sequence: TGTGCCAGCAGCTTAGGTCGCAGACCTCAAGAGACCCAGTACTTC.

The chain recombines TRBV28 with TRBJ1-2; D possibly corresponds to TRBD1 (6 bases). Per germline, CDR1 MDHEN and CDR2 SYDVKM. With 3 bases removed from V and 5 bases from J, the gap between germline ends came to 16 bases. This CDR3 is 15 amino acids long. The CDR3 region has the DNA TGTGCCAGCAGTTTCGATGGGACATTGCAATATGGCTACACCTTC. Translation: CASSFDGTLQYGYTF.